This TCR beta chain was found in a study of shared clonotypes between healthy human individuals (dated by TCRdb to 2020 to 2022). Broadly, across the study: A couple of women and three men aged 18 to 49 years were included in the cohort. For each donor, CD4 naive and CD4 memory were each run on three plates, CD8 naive on two plates, and CD8 memory on one plate. The study deeply sequenced blood TCR repertoires of about 5 healthy adults to estimate repertoire size and the extent of clonotype sharing between individuals. To increase sequencing depth and limit assay-specific biases, different laboratories used diverse techniques to prepare libraries and sequence TCR repertoires. Each donor's leukapheresis produced roughly between roughly 0.9 and 9 billion PBMCs.

Using the deep immunoSEQ assay, multiplex PCR amplified TCR CDR3 regions from genomic DNA. Extracted genomic DNA from each cell subset was distributed evenly across all wells of several immunoSEQ 96-well plates, and each plate was treated as a replicate. For sorted subsets, around 200 ng genomic DNA, equal to 30,000 or so T cell genomes, was loaded into each replicate PCR. Purified libraries were quantified with a Qubit 3.0 fluorometer, sized on a Bioanalyzer 2100, and re-quantified with the KAPA Library Quantification kit. Every immunoSEQ 96-well plate was sequenced on a separate single-read 150-cycle Illumina NextSeq 550 flow cell. The study's processing was this. The immunoSEQ output contained only junctional sequences without quality scores, so filtering could not match that applied to full-length reads. To assign V/J genes and CDR3, sequences were annotated against IMGT germline references using PyIR, a Python wrapper for IgBLAST v1.9. Reads with weak V/J assignments (E-value above 1e-6), missing CDR3, stop codons, out-of-frame junctions, or ambiguous translated residues were removed. V3J clonotypes were defined by identical inferred V gene, J gene, and CDR3 amino acid sequence. To compute the percentage overlap between repertoires, the number of shared unique clonotypes was divided by the size of the smaller repertoire. Richness of each repertoire was evaluated using RTK rarefaction, the Chao1 estimator, and Recon v2.1 estimates of unobserved clonotypes. For all TCRbeta clonotypes obtained by the gDNA method from four donors, generation probabilities were computed with OLGA. In TCRdb, the immuneACCESS table is reduced to in-frame sequences with V and J assigned. These tables do not hold every clone; where another copy was compared, an unresolved V gene accounts for under half, and the others remain unexplained. The D gene and trimming were derived from the DNA, and the V and J assignments and clone size from that table. This sample has under 2.5 million clones in its table, and around 90% of those were observed once. Approximately 0.39% of the sample goes to the ten largest clones.

Note on this clone: It lacks a known antigen. Per-base quality was not reported, and no clone a single base away is much larger than it.

Broader findings and caveats from the paper: Clonotypes shared by all four sorted-subset donors showed higher generation probabilities than non-shared clonotypes. The small number of donors limited the genetic and exposure-history diversity represented. Sampling was restricted to blood, and TCR repertoires in tissues likely differ from the TCR repertoires found in blood. Pairwise subsampling indicated that sequencing depth was expected to affect the degree of clonotype sharing among donors. Across four donors, about 5% of naive CD4, approximately 3.6% of naive CD8, under 2.5% of memory CD4, and approximately 0.4% of memory CD8 clonotypes were shared. Rarefaction of sorted-subset datasets indicated incomplete sequencing despite the large sequencing depth. Estimated clonotype richness was generally larger for naive than for memory subsets.

The donors were healthy, HIV-negative adults with no recently reported acute infections or vaccinations. All donors were Caucasian adults living in Nashville, Tennessee, USA. CD4+ T cells were enriched by magnetic negative selection; naive cells were then positively selected on CD45RA, and the negative fraction formed the memory subset. After blood collection by leukapheresis, PBMCs were isolated using Ficoll-Histopaque density gradient centrifugation and then cryopreserved in the vapor phase of liquid nitrogen. Analytical flow cytometry was used to check the purity and quantity of each magnetically sorted T cell population. From each sorted fraction, genomic DNA was isolated and quantified by UV absorbance on a Nanodrop 2000c. The clonotype was recovered from a young man in good health. Some clones in this sample may be carry-over from other donors' samples. Input material: naive CD4+ T cells from PBMCs. In the paper's terms, the cell subset or site label means: CD45RA+ positively selected.

The nucleotide sequence reads as follows: TGTGCCAGCAGCTTTAGGACTAGCGGAGAGACCCAGTACTTC. This sequence encodes CASSFRTSGETQYF. The chain is assembled from TRBV11-2 and TRBJ2-5; 10 central nucleotides agree with TRBD2. The V end gives up 3 bases and the J end 4 bases, leaving 2 bases in the junction not matched to a gene. From the cysteine through the phenylalanine, the CDR3 covers 14 amino acids. CDR3 DNA only is kept here, 42 bases in frame from base 1. CDR1 and CDR2 are read off the germline V gene as SGHAT and FQNNGV.